This T cell receptor (beta chain) was observed in a study of cytomegalovirus exposure and HLA in healthy donors (dated by TCRdb to about 2017). At the level of the whole study: In an earlier analysis of 587 of the donors, about 270 Gb of sequence data and 100 million or so unique TCR beta sequences from about 190 million T cells were reported. A separate validation cohort of roughly 130 different subjects was used in addition to the approximately 610-subject first cohort. Alongside the repertoire data, information on donor age, sex, ethnicity and CMV serostatus was compiled. To study patterns of TCR occurrence, a later analysis re-analyzed previously published TCR beta repertoires from several hundred donors and added high-resolution HLA genotyping. An early release covering 550 to 700 HLA-typed donors comprised approximately 290 gigabases of sequencing data and tens of millions of unique TCR sequences. In a later genetic analysis, genome-wide SNP genotypes for about three fifths of the roughly 670 donors were used, and that subset was treated as a discovery cohort. The number of donors typed differed by locus, with roughly 629-640 for A, B, C, DRB1 and DQB1, around 500 for DQA1, 600 to 610 for DPA1, and 400 to 490 for DPB1. The aim of the study was to test whether cataloging public T cell receptors could identify signatures of past pathogen exposure. Among approximately 370 genotyped donors of the cohort, an average of around 250,000 unique TCR beta nucleotide sequences was sequenced per donor, of which roughly 18% were non-productive. All discovery cohort repertoires had been generated on a single sequencing platform. An earlier analysis of around 580 of the donors used high-throughput TCR beta sequencing to judge whether each TCR beta V gene segment behaved as functional or pseudogenic. Four to six DR-DQ haplotypes were handled as single units for association and clustering because linkage in the cohort was strong. Among the roughly 390 genotyped donors, 75% to 90% belonged to the genetic ancestry cluster associated with self-reported Caucasian donors. The T cell repertoires of 550 to 850 subjects were profiled by immunosequencing and related to cytomegalovirus serostatus. In the later analysis, no new phenotypic data were used to find candidate immune exposures; instead, reliance was placed on TCR beta sequences and their occurrence across donors. The study combined high-throughput TCR immunosequencing, statistical association of individual TCRs with disease status, and machine learning to predict cytomegalovirus infection status. HLA typing included class I and class II loci at four-digit resolution.

Points the paper makes about the study in general: In a later genetic analysis, fewer N-insertions in productive TCRs were reported among donors in an Asian-associated ancestry cluster than the roughly 640-donor mean. Some IMGT-functional V segments, including TRBV6-2 and TRBV6-3, could not be told apart with the 87-base-pair reads, so those segments were excluded. A further reported finding was that TCR beta sequences accurately predicted the HLA-A and HLA-B alleles for most subjects in the first cohort. The earlier analysis of about 600 of the donors excluded fewer than 20 rarely observed V segments, including chromosome 9 orphons, because counts were too low. An association between a missense DCLRE1C variant and V-gene and J-gene trimming of TCR beta chains was found in a later genetic analysis and replicated in an independent cohort. In a later analysis, HLA-associated TCR beta chains were found to be more clonally expanded and to have lower generation probabilities than equally common non-associated chains. In a later analysis, several top co-occurrence clusters were reported to appear linked to parvovirus B19, influenza, CMV and Epstein-Barr virus. HLA typing was unavailable for some donors at each locus, so association tests used only the typed subset. A few of the identified cytomegalovirus-associated TCR beta chains were confirmed in vitro to be specific for cytomegalovirus antigens. This cohort had only TCR beta chains sequenced, and the lack of alpha or paired-chain data limited which features could be detected. Cytomegalovirus status was reported to be diagnosed by the classifier with high specificity and sensitivity in both the original and validation cohorts. According to a later analysis, most CMV-associated TCR beta chains appeared to be HLA-restricted, and the HLA associations seemed to be driven largely by CMV exposure. In a later analysis, TCR association rates were found to vary across HLA loci, with the most associated TCRs seen for DRB1 alleles and the fewest for HLA-C alleles. The only immune exposure information available for the cohort was CMV serostatus. In the study, 150 to 200 TCR beta chains were listed as associated with cytomegalovirus. A cluster of highly shared sequence variants was judged likely to be a technical artifact of the sequencing pipeline. A later analysis associated roughly 17,000 TCR beta sequences with specific HLA alleles at a false discovery rate of 0.05. The authors suggested that the approach could potentially be extended to other disease states and immunological phenotypes. In an earlier analysis of a few hundred of the donors, most TCR beta V segments were observed in productive rearrangements about 87% or about 30% of the time, broadly matching IMGT annotations. Most TCR sequences were observed very rarely across donors, whereas some public TCRs were present in many individuals. Roughly uniform sequencing depth across donors was assumed in presence/absence analyses, although this assumption may not hold. When HLA alleles, especially DR and DQ, strongly co-occurred, TCR associations were difficult to assign to individual alleles. Correlated functional status among segregating V segments might reflect linkage disequilibrium, but an unknown experimental factor could not be ruled out.

This clone is a singleton in its sample. Its antigen specificity is not known. One base away there is no much larger clone; base qualities are not given. Between the V and J ends, shortened by 0 bases and 8 bases respectively, the junction contains 17 bases. Based on the germline V gene, the CDR1 and CDR2 sequences are MGHRA and YSYEKL. Including the terminal cysteine and phenylalanine, the CDR3 comprises 16 residues. This entry keeps only the CDR3 DNA: 48 bases, framed from base 1. In total, fewer than 750 healthy bone marrow donors made up the cohort. At the time of sampling, all cohort members were nominally healthy, though unrecorded immune exposures were likely present. The donor was CMV seropositive and was included in the group of 289 seropositive cohort members. A peripheral blood sample was provided by each donor, and peripheral blood mononuclear cells were used for TCR beta sequencing. The Qiagen DNeasy Blood Extraction Kit was used to extract genomic DNA from the blood cell samples.

The library relied on the immunoSEQ multiplex PCR assay. For the multiplex PCR, a mixture combining 60 forward primers for TCR Vbeta segments and 13 reverse primers for TCR Jbeta segments was used. The CDR3 region of rearranged TCR beta genes was amplified from genomic DNA by a multiplex PCR assay. On the Illumina HiSeq System, the amplified TCR beta libraries were sequenced as 87-base-pair reads. Under the source paper's analysis protocol: Across the 700 or so repertoires, a later analysis counted roughly 77 million unique TCR beta chains, approximately 10 million of which were shared by at least two donors. Raw reads were error-corrected and collapsed into unique sequences with a nearest-neighbor algorithm that merged closely related sequences to remove PCR and sequencing errors. CDR3 sequences were aligned to IMGT reference sequences to assign V, D and J gene segments. Each retained sequence needed at least a six-nucleotide match to both a V gene segment and a J gene segment. Rearrangements were classified as productive when the CDR3 lacked stop codons and remained in frame with V and J, and all other rearrangements were classified as non-productive. Following IMGT convention, CDR3 was defined as the stretch from the second conserved V-encoded cysteine to the conserved J-encoded phenylalanine. In an earlier analysis of approximately 590 of the donors, sequences lacking an unambiguous match to a single V gene segment were excluded. An earlier analysis of 500 to 700 of the donors classified V segments as functional when productive rearrangements were above 56.7% and as segregating when the standard deviation between donors was above 5%. A statistical classification framework was built to diagnose cytomegalovirus status from the catalog of TCR beta chain sequences. In a later analysis, TCR nucleotide sequences were compared against IMGT/GENE-DB human TR gene sequences so that V and J genes could be assigned. In a later analysis, CDR3 sequences and most-parsimonious VDJ recombination scenarios were assigned using the TCRdist pipeline. In a later analysis, each TCR beta chain was defined by its CDR3 amino acid sequence together with its V-gene family, and reads without a unique V-gene family were excluded. In a later analysis, 500 to 650 highly shared, low-generation-probability nucleotide sequences were removed to address suspected cross-contamination and a sequencing artifact. In a later analysis, a clonal expansion index for each public chain was calculated from normalized within-repertoire ranks of inferred template counts. In a later analysis, generation probabilities were computed with a VDJ recombination model fitted to out-of-frame rearrangements, and the resulting probabilities were checked against IGoR. In a later analysis, hypergeometric tests were used to score TCR-TCR, TCR-HLA and TCR-CMV co-occurrence, with a repertoire-size bias correction applied to TCR pairs. To estimate false discovery rates, a later analysis permuted the HLA or CMV assignments 20 times. In a later analysis, co-occurring TCRs were grouped using DBSCAN, and TCRdist sequence similarity was added for clustering within HLA-allele-positive subsets. Repertoires with fewer than 30,000 or more than 120,000 public chains, plus five repertoires with anomalous nucleotide sharing, were excluded from co-occurrence clustering. Drawn from immuneACCESS, this table holds only the in-frame rearrangements with V and J called that TCRdb kept. Clones are partly lost; checked studies trace under half to an unresolved V gene and leave the rest unexplained. V and J calls and clone size follow that table, whereas D and trimming were derived from the DNA. In all, the sample holds roughly 90,000 clones, and approximately 69% of those were seen once. Together, the top ten hold 20% to 25% of the sample.

The V and J genes are TRBV4-1 and TRBJ2-1, and TRBD1 may be the D gene, going by 6 matching bases. Sequenced sample: PBMCs. This TCR was recovered from a man aged 25-45 years in good health and CMV-seropositive. The nucleotide sequence is given as TGCGCCAGCAGCCAAGAACAGGGAAGCCCCCGGGATGAGCAGTTCTTC. This yields the protein CASSQEQGSPRDEQFF.